This T cell receptor beta chain was captured in a study of blood T cell repertoires in COVID-19. Across the study: Some COVID-19 samples were acute and others convalescent; all came from the United States, Italy and Spain.

Germline CDR1 is SGHTA and CDR2 is FQGNSA. V was cut by 2 bases and J by 4 bases, with 9 bases left in between. The CDR3 length is 14 residues. TCRdb's table, derived via immunoSEQ multiplex PCR, lists solely in-frame clones and lacks some. The sample records under 300,000 clones, approximately 82% being singletons. This chain uses TRBV7-2 with TRBJ2-1; D not certain. The source material was peripheral blood. The clonotype originates from a man aged 35-49 years who had recovered from COVID-19. CDR3 DNA sequence: TGTGCCAGCAGCTTAAGGTTACAGTACAATGAGCAGTTCTTC. Translation gives CASSLRLQYNEQFF.